These 13 T cell receptor beta chains came from one sample sequenced in a study of cytomegalovirus exposure and HLA in healthy donors. The PCR had 60 Vbeta and 13 Jbeta primers. Assay used: immunoSEQ multiplex PCR; TCRdb lists only in-frame clones, some missing. Of some 120,000 clones in the sample, roughly 79% were seen once. The sample was PBMCs. These receptor sequences come from a young woman in good health and CMV-seronegative.

The gene calls are TRBV4-2 and TRBJ2-7; TRBD2 is a possible D gene (6 bases). CDR3 length equals 16 residues. Germline CDR1 reads LGHNA; CDR2 reads YNFKEQ. The V end was cut by 1 base, the J end by 7 bases, with 20 bases between. The CDR3 DNA reads TGTGCCAGCAGCCAAGGGGCCGGGGGACCGTTGGAGGAGCAGTACTTC. This sequence encodes CASSQGAGGPLEEQYF.

To note about this clone: The junction shows a germline mismatch at one end, possibly a read error. The V call is TRBV5-1, the J call TRBJ2-7, with TRBD2 matching 10 bases. CDR1 and CDR2 (germline): SGHRS, YFSETQ. This CDR3 has 15 amino acids. DNA for the CDR3: TGCGCCAGCAGACCAGGACTAGCGGAGTCCTACGGGCAGTACTTC. Its protein is CASRPGLAESYGQYF.

The gene calls are TRBV6-5 and TRBJ1-4; 7 bases fit TRBD1. CDR1 is MNHEY, CDR2 SVGAGI, per germline. This CDR3 spans 14 amino acids. Unmatched junction bases numbered 4, after V lost 5 bases and J lost 4 bases. CDR3 sequence (DNA): TGTGCCAGCAGTGGGACAGTAAATAATGAAAAACTGTTTTTT. Amino acids: CASSGTVNNEKLFF.

The chain uses TRBV5-4 and TRBJ1-2; TRBD1 matches 10 bases. Trimming at V came to 3 bases and at J to 5 bases, leaving 4 bases not matched to a gene. The CDR3 length is 14 residues. Germline CDR1 reads SGHNT; CDR2 reads YYREEE (reference sequence). CDR3 amino acids: CASSWGTGAYGYTF. CDR3 nucleotide sequence: TGTGCCAGCAGCTGGGGGACAGGGGCTTATGGCTACACCTTC. Complete variable domain (other parts from reference TRBV5-4 and TRBJ1-2): ETGVTQSPTHLIKTRGQQVTLRCSSQSGHNTVSWYQQALGQGPQFIFQYYREEENGRGNFPPRFSGLQFPNYSSELNVNALELDDSALYLCASSWGTGAYGYTFGSGTRLTVV.

CDR3 nucleotides: TGTGCCACCTCTCAGTGGGCAGGGGGTTACGAGCAGTACTTC. Encoded protein: CATSQWAGGYEQYF. This chain links TRBV15 with TRBJ2-7, with 7 bases matching TRBD1. This CDR3 contains 14 residues. Germline-derived CDR1 and CDR2 are LNHNV and YYDKDF (reference sequence). With 8 bases clipped from V and 4 bases from J, the junction kept 11 bases outside the gene matches.

The chain carries TRBV29-1 and TRBJ1-1; TRBD1 might be the D (5 bases). Trimming took 4 bases from V and 3 from J, leaving 21 bases between them. In germline, CDR1 is SQVTM, CDR2 ANQGSEA. The CDR3 loop spans 16 amino acids. The CDR3 DNA reads as TGCAGCGTTGTGGTCTTGGGAAGGGGTAGGGACACTGAAGCTTTCTTT. It translates to CSVVVLGRGRDTEAFF.

The V gene is TRBV21-1, the J gene TRBJ1-1; the DNA was not compared with TRBD1, the D call given in the table. TRBV21-1 is described as a pseudogene. The length of the CDR3 is 14 residues. In DNA form, the CDR3 reads TGTGCCAGCAGCGCCCGGGACAGAGACACTGAAGCTTTCTTT. Translating gives CASSARDRDTEAFF.

CDR3 in amino acids: CASSLDWGGYNEQFF. The DNA for the CDR3 is TGTGCCAGCAGCTTAGACTGGGGAGGATACAATGAGCAGTTCTTC. This chain links TRBV11-3 with TRBJ2-1; D may be TRBD2 (6 bases). Germline loops: CDR1 SGHNT, CDR2 YENEEA. Trimming stripped 0 bases from V and 4 bases from J, with 10 bases between. There are 15 residues in the CDR3. Complete variable domain (other parts from reference TRBV11-3 and TRBJ2-1): EAGVVQSPRYKIIEKKQPVAFWCNPISGHNTLYWYLQNLGQGPELLIRYENEEAVDDSQLPKDRFSAERLKGVDSTLKIQPAELGDSAVYLCASSLDWGGYNEQFFGPGTRLTVL.

The chain recombines TRBV28 with TRBJ1-2; D uncertain. The germline V gene has CDR1 MDHEN and CDR2 SYDVKM. Trimming took off 3 bases at V and 4 bases at J, with 12 bases between the two ends. The CDR3 spans 14 residues. This CDR3 is CASSFGQMRYGYTF. The CDR3 DNA reads as TGTGCCAGCAGTTTTGGGCAGATGCGCTATGGCTACACCTTC.

The chain links TRBV6-5 to TRBJ2-7; 8 positions match TRBD1. CDR3 length: 14 residues. V lost 5 bases, J lost 7 bases, and 10 bases stayed unmatched. Per the germline V gene, CDR1 is MNHEY and CDR2 is SVGAGI. The CDR3 loop is CASSQKQGAGEQYF. The CDR3 DNA reads as TGTGCCAGCAGTCAAAAGCAGGGGGCGGGAGAGCAGTACTTC.

The CDR3 reads CASSLGTGGWYGYTF. The CDR3, as DNA: TGCGCCAGCAGCTTGGGGACAGGGGGATGGTATGGCTACACCTTC. This rearrangement joins TRBV5-1 to TRBJ1-2; TRBD1 aligns across 10 bases. CDR3 size: 15 residues. V gave up 0 bases and J gave up 5 bases; unmatched junction bases: 4. Germline lookup yields CDR1 SGHRS and CDR2 YFSETQ.

J is TRBJ2-1 and V is TRBV9; perhaps TRBD2 as D (6 bases). The CDR3 is 15 amino acids. V shed 1 base and J shed 6 bases, with 14 bases lying between them. In germline, CDR1 is SGDLS, CDR2 YYNGEE. For the CDR3, the DNA is TGTGCCAGCAGCGTACCCGGAACTAGCCTCAATGAGCAGTTCTTC. Translation: CASSVPGTSLNEQFF.

The chain joins TRBV19 to TRBJ2-6, with 9 bases identical to TRBD1. Germline lookup yields CDR1 LNHDA and CDR2 SQIVND (reference sequence). The CDR3 runs to 19 residues. Losses at the gene ends were 4 bases for V and 0 bases for J; bases not matched to a gene: 10. CDR3 residues: CASSNRDRVLRSGANVLTF. CDR3 bases: TGTGCCAGTAGTAACCGGGACAGGGTTCTTCGCTCTGGGGCCAACGTCCTGACTTTC.